The 9 T cell receptor beta chains below come from one sample, sequenced in a study of T cell responses to AZD1222 COVID-19 vaccine. Clones were read by immunoSEQ multiplex PCR, and TCRdb kept only the in-frame ones, dropping some. The table includes more than 85,000 clones, approximately 90% detected once. Specimen: peripheral blood, collected on day 0 of AZD1222 vaccination. The receptors derive from an adult in good health.

As DNA, the CDR3 is TGTGCCAGCAGCTCCCAGGGGGGGGGAACTGAAGCTTTCTTT. Translated, it gives CASSSQGGGTEAFF. The rearrangement links TRBV7-9 to TRBJ1-1, with 7 positions matching TRBD1. This CDR3 has 14 amino acids. CDR1 and CDR2 (germline): SEHNR, FQNEAQ (reference sequence). The J segment lost 5 bases and the V segment lost 4 bases, leaving 7 bases of the junction unmatched.

This sequence joins TRBV19 and TRBJ1-1; D is ambiguous. Germline loops: CDR1 LNHDA, CDR2 SQIVND (reference sequence). The V and J ends lost 3 bases and 3 bases respectively, with 14 bases between them. The CDR3 extends over 15 amino acids. CDR3 amino acids: CASSINPGGDTEAFF. DNA of the CDR3: TGTGCCAGTAGTATTAACCCCGGTGGGGACACTGAAGCTTTCTTT.

The V gene is TRBV7-8, the J gene TRBJ1-3; D may be TRBD1 (5 bases). The CDR3 runs 14 residues. The V end lost 5 bases, the J end lost 1 base, and 9 bases lay between the germline ends. Germline CDR1 SGHVS, CDR2 FQNEAQ. Written as DNA, the CDR3 is TGTGCCAGCAGCCCCCGGGGGTCTGGAAACACCATATATTTT. This gives the protein CASSPRGSGNTIYF.

V is TRBV28 and J is TRBJ2-1; 8 bases agree with TRBD2. V was pared by 2 bases and J by 3 bases, with 12 bases of the junction left unmatched. The CDR3 spans 18 residues. Germline loops: CDR1 MDHEN, CDR2 SYDVKM. The CDR3 is CASSLKPYREGHYNEQFF. The CDR3 DNA is TGTGCCAGCAGTTTAAAACCATATCGGGAGGGCCACTACAATGAGCAGTTCTTC. The variable domain in full, with the rest retrieved from reference TRBV28 and TRBJ2-1, is DVKVTQSSRYLVKRTGEKVFLECVQDMDHENMFWYRQDPGLGLRLIYFSYDVKMKEKGDIPEGYSVSREKKERFSLILESASTNQTSMYLCASSLKPYREGHYNEQFFGPGTRLTVL.

The rearrangement joins TRBV21-1 to TRBJ1-4; TRBD1, as called in the table, went unchecked against the DNA. TRBV21-1 is a pseudogene locus. CDR3 length equals 14 residues. The CDR3 DNA sequence: TGTGCCAGCACGGTACAGGGCGTTAATGAAAAACTGTTTTTT. Translating gives CASTVQGVNEKLFF.

The CDR3 loop reads CASSLASARTEAFF. The CDR3 region has the DNA TGTGCCAGCAGCTTAGCATCGGCGCGGACTGAAGCTTTCTTT. The chain employs TRBV11-2 and TRBJ1-1, with D uncertain. The CDR3 consists of 14 residues. Germline CDR1 SGHAT, CDR2 FQNNGV. Trimming shortened V by 1 base and J by 5 bases, and 11 bases separated the two germline ends. The complete variable domain, with remaining parts taken from reference TRBV11-2 and TRBJ1-1, reads EAGVAQSPRYKIIEKRQSVAFWCNPISGHATLYWYQQILGQGPKLLIQFQNNGVVDDSQLPKDRFSAERLKGVDSTLKIQPAKLEDSAVYLCASSLASARTEAFFGQGTRLTVV.

The chain is built from TRBV27 and TRBJ2-1; 12 positions agree with TRBD1. V lost 7 bases and J lost 9; bases outside the gene matches: 7. This CDR3 comprises 14 residues. Germline V gene lookup returns CDR1 MNHEY and CDR2 SMNVEV (reference sequence). The CDR3 DNA is TGTGCCAGCACCAGGGGACAGGGGGCGGGTGAGCAGTTCTTC. It yields the protein CASTRGQGAGEQFF.

The genes are TRBV12-3 or TRBV12-4 and TRBJ1-5; D remains ambiguous. Trimming pared 0 bases from V and 12 bases from J, leaving 9 bases between. The CDR3 loop spans 12 amino acids. The chain's CDR3 is CASSLAVGDQHF. CDR3 DNA: TGTGCCAGCAGTTTAGCGGTCGGAGACCAGCATTTT.

The V call is TRBV5-1, the J call TRBJ2-5; D gene uncertain. Germline V lookup: CDR1 SGHRS, CDR2 YFSETQ. The CDR3 totals 13 residues. V was clipped by 4 bases and J by 1 base, with 8 bases between them. The CDR3 spells CASSIDTQETQYF. In DNA, the CDR3 is TGCGCCAGCAGCATCGACACCCAAGAGACCCAGTACTTC. The full variable domain, in which reference TRBV5-1 and TRBJ2-5 provide the parts outside the CDR3, is KAGVTQTPRYLIKTRGQQVTLSCSPISGHRSVSWYQQTPGQGLQFLFEYFSETQRNKGNFPGRFSGRQFSNSRSEMNVSTLELGDSALYLCASSIDTQETQYFGPGTRLLVL.